This T cell receptor (beta chain) derives from a study of T cell repertoires in cytomegalovirus infection. Germline V gene sequence: CDR1 SGHVS, CDR2 FQNEAQ. V was clipped by 1 base and J by 9 bases; unmatched bases: 6. The CDR3 is 14 residues long. This clonotype showed up many times. TCRdb independently ran MiXCR on the reads; one entry per CDR3 protein. The sample consists of roughly 190,000 distinct CDR3 sequences, nearly 9.5% of them appearing once. Sequenced material: PBMCs. The receptor comes from a human donor in good health (CMV status not recorded). Some clones in this sample may be carry-over from other donors' samples. The chain combines TRBV7-8 with TRBJ2-1; TRBD1 matches at 7 bases. The CDR3 sequence is CASSLETGNREQFF. CDR3 DNA: TGTGCCAGCAGCTTAGAGACAGGGAATCGTGAGCAGTTCTTC.